This entry is about one TCR beta chain. Libraries were prepared by immunoSEQ multiplex PCR; TCRdb keeps only in-frame clonotypes and omits some of them. The profile shows approximately 82,000 clones, approximately 88% of them singletons. The data stem from a study of siplizumab effects on memory and regulatory T cells. Looked up from germline, CDR1 is WNHNN and CDR2 is SYGVQD (reference sequence). V gave up 5 bases and J gave up 4 bases; unmatched junction bases: 13. The CDR3 runs to 16 residues. The chain couples TRBV10-1 to TRBJ2-7; 8 bases are a match to TRBD2. The sequence was obtained from a human donor in good health. The sample comprised Tregs sorted from blood. The DNA of the CDR3 is TGCGCCAGCAGTTCTCTCGGGACTAGTCTAAAGTACGAGCAGTACTTC. It yields the protein CASSSLGTSLKYEQYF.